A selection of T cell receptor beta chains follows, all from one sample in a study of T cell responses to AZD1222 COVID-19 vaccine. The assay was immunoSEQ multiplex PCR, and TCRdb's table has in-frame clones only and misses some. The sample data list some 150,000 clones. Input material: peripheral blood. The receptors were sampled from an adult in good health. Each CDR3 is given with its conserved first and last residue. The D gene is left open where the match is weak.

cdr3_aa cdr3_nt v_call d_call cdr3_length j_call
CASSRGGRGNTEAFF TGTGCCAGCTCACGGGGGGGAAGAGGGAACACTGAAGCTTTCTTT TRBV18 - 15 TRBJ1-1
CASSLGDAVGYGYTF TGCGCCAGCAGCCTAGGTGATGCAGTCGGCTATGGCTACACCTTC TRBV4-1 - 15 TRBJ1-2
CASSLVGGRSQDGYTF TGTGCCAGCAGCTTGGTAGGGGGAAGATCTCAAGATGGCTACACCTTC TRBV5-5 - 16 TRBJ1-2
CASSLTDYGYTF TGTGCCAGCAGCTTGACAGACTATGGCTACACCTTC TRBV7-9 - 12 TRBJ1-2
CASSPGTSSGHNEQFF TGTGCCAGCAGTCCCGGGACTAGCTCGGGCCACAATGAGCAGTTCTTC TRBV28 TRBD2 16 TRBJ2-1
CASKILRDRDWTEAFF TGTGCCAGCAAGATCCTGCGGGACAGGGATTGGACTGAAGCTTTCTTT TRBV2 TRBD1 16 TRBJ1-1
CASSPNAASSQNIQYF TGTGCCAGCAGCCCCAATGCCGCGTCTAGCCAAAACATTCAGTACTTC TRBV4-2 - 16 TRBJ2-4
CASRTTFQGSTFF TGTGCCAGCAGGACTACCTTTCAGGGGTCAACTTTCTTT TRBV6-5 - 13 TRBJ1-1
CASSLAGTGGLDGYTF TGTGCCAGCAGCTTAGCTGGGACAGGGGGCCTGGATGGCTACACCTTC TRBV7-9 TRBD1 16 TRBJ1-2
CASSTGAGLYEQYF TGTGCCAGCAGTACGGGGGCGGGTCTCTACGAGCAGTACTTC TRBV27 - 14 TRBJ2-7
CASSPPRSGGATDTQYF TGTGCCAGCTCACCACCCCGGAGCGGGGGGGCTACAGATACGCAGTATTTT TRBV18 TRBD2 17 TRBJ2-3
CAWSVGRGQSYGYTF TGTGCCTGGAGTGTAGGTAGGGGGCAGAGCTATGGCTACACCTTC TRBV30 TRBD1 15 TRBJ1-2
CASNQGAPGANVLTF TGTGCCAGTAATCAGGGAGCCCCGGGGGCCAACGTCCTGACTTTC TRBV19 - 15 TRBJ2-6
CASSQDLTGAQPQHF TGTGCCAGCAGCCAAGACCTGACAGGGGCTCAGCCCCAGCATTTT TRBV3-1/TRBV3-2 TRBD1 15 TRBJ1-5
CASSQEGFSPLHF TGTGCCAGCAGCCAAGAGGGATTCTCACCCCTCCACTTT TRBV14 - 13 TRBJ1-6
CASSLAADQPQHF TGTGCCAGCAGTTTGGCCGCTGACCAGCCCCAGCATTTT TRBV12-3/TRBV12-4 - 13 TRBJ1-5
CASSLRVGGWGQNTEAFF TGTGCCAGCAGCTTGAGGGTCGGTGGCTGGGGGCAGAACACTGAAGCTTTCTTT TRBV5-6 - 18 TRBJ1-1
CAISEDRGLTDTQYF TGTGCCATCAGTGAGGACAGGGGCCTCACAGATACGCAGTATTTT TRBV10-3 TRBD1 15 TRBJ2-3
CASSAGQVNSPLHF TGTGCCAGCAGTGCCGGCCAGGTTAATTCACCCCTCCACTTT TRBV2 - 14 TRBJ1-6
CASSFGLAGGVEQFF TGTGCCAGCAGCTTCGGACTAGCGGGTGGGGTTGAGCAGTTCTTC TRBV5-4 TRBD2 15 TRBJ2-1
CASSQARPDRDTIYF TGTGCCAGCAGCCAAGCCCGGCCGGACCGGGACACCATATATTTT TRBV4-2 - 15 TRBJ1-3
CASSWTGNSYEQYF TGTGCCAGCAGCTGGACAGGTAACTCCTACGAGCAGTACTTC TRBV25-1 TRBD1 14 TRBJ2-7
CASSNPRTSGGATDTQYF TGTGCCAGTAGCAACCCCCGGACTAGCGGGGGGGCGACAGATACGCAGTATTTT TRBV19 TRBD2 18 TRBJ2-3
CASPPAAGQNYEQYF TGTGCCAGCCCCCCCGCGGCAGGACAGAACTACGAGCAGTACTTC TRBV28 - 15 TRBJ2-7
CASSPRSFYYEQYF TGTGCCAGCAGCCCCCGCAGTTTCTACTACGAGCAGTACTTC TRBV3-1/TRBV3-2 - 14 TRBJ2-7
CASSEAFAGGPTDTQYF TGTGCCAGCAGTGAAGCGTTCGCGGGGGGACCAACAGATACGCAGTATTTT TRBV6-1 TRBD2 17 TRBJ2-3
CASSLGLRLAEHPYNEQFF TGTGCCAGCAGCTTAGGACTAAGACTAGCGGAACACCCCTACAATGAGCAGTTCTTC TRBV7-2 TRBD2 19 TRBJ2-1
CASTRGGTAYGYTF TGTGCCAGCACCCGGGGCGGGACAGCCTATGGCTACACCTTC TRBV5-5 TRBD1 14 TRBJ1-2
CASSLGRDRGYTF TGCGCCAGCAGCTTAGGTAGGGATCGCGGCTACACCTTC TRBV5-1 - 13 TRBJ1-2
CASSPEGLRYGYTF TGCGCCAGCAGCCCGGAGGGGTTGAGGTATGGCTACACCTTC TRBV5-1 - 14 TRBJ1-2
CASSRGGAAGADTIYF TGTGCCAGCAGTCGAGGCGGGGCGGCTGGGGCCGACACCATATATTTT TRBV6-2/TRBV6-3 - 16 TRBJ1-3
CASSLRGRQPQHF TGTGCCAGCAGTCTCAGGGGGCGTCAGCCCCAGCATTTT TRBV4-2 TRBD1 13 TRBJ1-5
CASSPVGQPQHF TGTGCCAGCAGCCCAGTAGGTCAGCCCCAGCATTTT TRBV7-8 - 12 TRBJ1-5
CATYADPAEAFF TGTGCCACCTACGCGGACCCAGCTGAAGCTTTCTTT TRBV6-5 - 12 TRBJ1-1
CSVEEVGLPAKNIQYF TGCAGCGTTGAAGAAGTGGGGCTCCCAGCCAAAAACATTCAGTACTTC TRBV29-1 - 16 TRBJ2-4
CASRLLGMNTEAFF TGTGCCAGCAGGCTGTTAGGGATGAACACTGAAGCTTTCTTT TRBV14 - 14 TRBJ1-1
CASSPAPTGAGTEAFF TGCGCCAGCAGCCCGGCCCCTACAGGGGCTGGGACTGAAGCTTTCTTT TRBV5-1 TRBD1 16 TRBJ1-1
CASSQVWHSNYGYTF TGCGCCAGCAGCCAAGTGTGGCACAGTAACTATGGCTACACCTTC TRBV4-1 - 15 TRBJ1-2
CASSPFYQVAEKLFF TGTGCCAGCTCACCATTTTACCAGGTCGCTGAAAAACTGTTTTTT TRBV18 - 15 TRBJ1-4
CASSYRLASAYNEQFF TGTGCCAGCAGTTACCGCTTAGCAAGTGCCTACAATGAGCAGTTCTTC TRBV6-5 - 16 TRBJ2-1
CASSYLRTGGSYGYTF TGTGCCAGCAGTTACCTTAGGACAGGGGGCTCCTATGGCTACACCTTC TRBV6-5 TRBD1 16 TRBJ1-2
CASSPPRAGNYGYTF TGTGCCAGCAGCCCGCCCCGGGCGGGGAACTATGGCTACACCTTC TRBV6-2/TRBV6-3 - 15 TRBJ1-2
CASSPRRTGVRNTGELFF TGTGCCAGCAGCCCCCGCCGGACCGGCGTGCGAAACACCGGGGAGCTGTTTTTT TRBV7-9 - 18 TRBJ2-2
CSVPLSGYTF TGCAGCGTACCTTTAAGTGGCTACACCTTC TRBV29-1 - 10 TRBJ1-2
CASENRSGETQYF TGTGCCAGCGAAAACAGGTCGGGAGAGACCCAGTACTTC TRBV6-4 - 13 TRBJ2-5
CASKTGRAEAFF TGTGCCAGCAAAACGGGTCGGGCTGAAGCTTTCTTT TRBV6-5 - 12 TRBJ1-1
CASSQEGAKLFF TGCGCCAGCAGCCAAGAAGGGGCAAAACTGTTTTTT TRBV4-3 - 12 TRBJ1-4
CATRQENGQGRLWTGNEKLFF TGTGCCACCCGACAGGAAAATGGACAGGGACGTCTTTGGACGGGGAATGAAAAACTGTTTTTT TRBV2 TRBD1 21 TRBJ1-4
CASSDPGQGEGETQYF TGTGCCAGCAGTGACCCGGGACAGGGTGAAGGAGAGACCCAGTACTTC TRBV6-1 TRBD1 16 TRBJ2-5